This TCR beta chain is from a study of blood T cell repertoires in COVID-19. Study summary: PBMCs, B-cell-depleted T cells, or T cells provided the cDNA or gDNA that made up the material.

The authors' processing: Scientists estimated how many nucleated cells there were by amplifying reference gene primers. The data were produced by immunoSEQ multiplex PCR, yet TCRdb's version contains in-frame clones alone and is incomplete. The D gene and trimming were derived from the DNA, and the V and J assignments and clone size from that table. The repertoire holds approximately 210,000 clones, with 83% as singletons. The V end was cut by 7 bases, the J end by 8 bases, with 12 bases between. The V gene's germline CDR1 is MDHEN and CDR2 SYDVKM. This CDR3 comprises 13 residues. In its sample, this clone was seen a few times.

J is TRBJ1-6 and V is TRBV28; D might be TRBD1 (5 bases). The sequence came from a woman between 40 and 50 years old with active or convalescent COVID-19. The sample consisted of peripheral blood. The CDR3 sequence: CASNTGDHSPLHF. The CDR3 coding sequence is TGTGCCAGCAATACGGGGGACCATTCACCCCTCCACTTT. Complete variable domain (other parts from reference TRBV28 and TRBJ1-6): DVKVTQSSRYLVKRTGEKVFLECVQDMDHENMFWYRQDPGLGLRLIYFSYDVKMKEKGDIPEGYSVSREKKERFSLILESASTNQTSMYLCASNTGDHSPLHFGNGTRLTVT.